Following are 28 T cell receptor beta chains from one sample sequenced in a study of blood T cell dynamics during melanoma immunotherapy. Time point meaning: pre-treatment baseline. This table comes from immunoSEQ multiplex PCR, and its TCRdb copy is limited to in-frame clones, with some not included. The table lists 10,000 to 15,000 clones, about 86% of them singletons. Sequencing used blood, obtained from a patient treated with checkpoint blockade. Receptor source: a human donor with melanoma.

The chain joins TRBV5-1 to TRBJ1-1; D is unresolved. V was clipped by 0 bases and J by 0 bases, with 12 bases between them. Germline values: CDR1 SGHRS, CDR2 YFSETQ. The CDR3 is 16 residues long. In DNA, the CDR3 is TGCGCCAGCAGCTTGGGGGCAGCTACTATGAACACTGAAGCTTTCTTT. Translating it yields CASSLGAATMNTEAFF.

This sequence joins TRBV19 and TRBJ2-5; D call uncertain. Trimming removed 4 bases from V and 6 bases from J, with 27 bases in between. The germline V gene encodes CDR1 LNHDA and CDR2 SQIVND (reference sequence). This CDR3 has 18 residues. The CDR3 reads CASSSRPGRRIGVQTQYF. CDR3 coding DNA: TGTGCCAGTAGTAGTCGGCCGGGTCGGCGAATTGGGGTGCAGACCCAGTACTTC.

The CDR3 region is CASSESGLVRVHEQYF. The CDR3 nucleotides read TGTGCCAGCAGTGAATCGGGGCTCGTAAGGGTGCACGAGCAGTACTTC. The chain recombines TRBV2 with TRBJ2-7; TRBD1 or TRBD2 may be the D gene (5 bases each). This CDR3 is built from 16 residues. CDR1 is SNHLY, CDR2 FYNNEI, per germline. Trimming took 2 bases from V and 5 from J, leaving 19 bases between them.

V usage is TRBV19 and J usage is TRBJ2-5, with D possibly being TRBD1 (6 bases). With the DNA end fitting TRBJ2-7 better, the J assignment may be wrong. Per the germline V gene, CDR1 is LNHDA and CDR2 is SQIVND (reference sequence). CDR3 length: 14 residues. CDR3 in DNA: TGTGCCAGTAGTATCAGGCAGGGGTTCATCGAGCAGTACTTC. It yields the protein CASSIRQGFIEQYF.

The rearrangement uses TRBV6-1 and TRBJ1-5, with 8 bases matching TRBD1. The CDR3 is 16 amino acids. After removal of 1 base from V and 6 bases from J, the junction contained 8 bases not matched to a gene. Per the germline V gene, CDR1 is MNHNS and CDR2 is SASEGT. CDR3 sequence: CASSEDGAGGIQPQHF. The CDR3 nucleotides are TGTGCCAGCAGTGAAGATGGGGCAGGGGGCATTCAGCCCCAGCATTTT.

The V and J genes are TRBV9 and TRBJ2-1; TRBD2 agrees at 7 bases. Per the germline V gene, CDR1 is SGDLS and CDR2 is YYNGEE. Trimming cost V 0 bases and J 0 bases; bases outside gene matches: 0. The CDR3 length is 15 residues. The CDR3 sequence is CASSVGGGSYNEQFF. The DNA of the CDR3 is TGTGCCAGCAGCGTAGGCGGGGGCTCCTACAATGAGCAGTTCTTC.

V is TRBV14 and J is TRBJ2-7; 7 bases are shared with TRBD1. Trimming cost V 6 bases and J 3 bases; bases outside gene matches: 2. Germline V gene sequence: CDR1 SGHDN, CDR2 FVKESK. This CDR3 has 12 residues. CDR3 residues: CASSRQGYEQYF. The CDR3 DNA sequence: TGTGCCAGCAGTCGACAGGGCTACGAGCAGTACTTC. Variable domain in full (rest from reference TRBV14 and TRBJ2-7): EAGVTQFPSHSVIEKGQTVTLRCDPISGHDNLYWYRRVMGKEIKFLLHFVKESKQDESGMPNNRFLAERTGGTYSTLKVQPAELEDSGVYFCASSRQGYEQYFGPGTRLTVT.

The chain employs TRBV19 and TRBJ2-7; a weak D match, TRBD1 (6 bases). The V end lost 5 bases, the J end lost 4 bases, and 18 bases lay between the germline ends. This CDR3 has 15 amino acids. Germline lookup yields CDR1 LNHDA and CDR2 SQIVND (reference sequence). For the CDR3, the DNA is TGTGCCAGTAGTTTACGGGACATGGGGCCATACGAGCAGTACTTC. This translates into CASSLRDMGPYEQYF.

CDR3 residues: CASSLVPGEQYF. In nucleotides, the CDR3 is TGTGCCAGCAGCCTAGTCCCCGGCGAGCAGTACTTC. The chain employs TRBV7-2 and TRBJ2-5; D is unresolved. The J call may be wrong; the DNA end is better matched by TRBJ2-7. This CDR3 comprises 12 residues. The germline V gene has CDR1 SGHTA and CDR2 FQGNSA.

The V gene is TRBV6-5, the J gene TRBJ2-7, with 14 bases identical to TRBD2. The CDR3 spans 14 residues. CDR1 and CDR2 from the germline V gene are MNHEY and SVGAGI. With V trimmed by 6 bases and J by 7 bases, 5 bases remained unmatched. The CDR3 region has the DNA TGTGCCAGCAGCAAGGGACTAGCGGGAGAGGAGCAGTACTTC. The encoded protein is CASSKGLAGEEQYF.

The genes are TRBV6-5 and TRBJ2-5, with a weak D call TRBD1 (6 bases). The CDR3 consists of 16 residues. Trimming stripped 0 bases from V and 2 bases from J, with 13 bases between. Germline loops: CDR1 MNHEY, CDR2 SVGAGI. The CDR3 region has the DNA TGTGCCAGCAGTTACTCTCTGACAGGCTCACAAGAGACCCAGTACTTC. Encoded protein: CASSYSLTGSQETQYF.

The chain is built from TRBV4-1 and TRBJ2-4, with TRBD2 as a possible D gene (6 bases). Germline CDR1 is MGHRA and CDR2 is YSYEKL. The CDR3 has 17 amino acids. V was clipped by 0 bases and J by 4 bases, with 16 bases between them. The CDR3 DNA reads as TGCGCCAGCAGCCAAGAACCCACGCGGGGAAGGAAAAACATTCAGTACTTC. Translated, it gives CASSQEPTRGRKNIQYF.

The chain carries TRBV30 and TRBJ1-1, with a possible D match to TRBD1 (5 bases). V shed 0 bases and J shed 6 bases, with 20 bases lying between them. The CDR3 is made up of 16 amino acids. Germline V lookup: CDR1 GTSNPN, CDR2 SVGIG (reference sequence). The CDR3 coding sequence is TGTGCCTGGAGTGTACTGGTCGGGGTGGGGGTCGCTGAAGCTTTCTTT. This codes for CAWSVLVGVGVAEAFF.

The V and J genes are TRBV19 and TRBJ1-6; D remains unclear. CDR3 size: 17 residues. V lost 2 bases and J 7 bases, leaving 18 bases between the germline ends. The V gene's germline CDR1 is LNHDA and CDR2 SQIVND (reference sequence). The CDR3 reads CASSIRGVGSANSPLHF. The CDR3 DNA reads as TGTGCCAGTAGTATACGAGGTGTGGGCTCTGCCAATTCACCCCTCCACTTT.

The V call is TRBV28, the J call TRBJ2-7; 7 bases agree with TRBD2. In germline, CDR1 is MDHEN, CDR2 SYDVKM. CDR3 length: 14 residues. V was clipped by 0 bases and J by 5 bases; unmatched bases: 4. CDR3 sequence reads: CASSLWGGIHEQYF. In DNA form, the CDR3 reads TGTGCCAGCAGTTTATGGGGAGGGATACACGAGCAGTACTTC.

The chain carries TRBV7-3 and TRBJ2-1; TRBD2 is a possible D gene (5 bases). Germline CDR1 reads SGHTA; CDR2 reads FQGTGA. V dropped 2 bases and J dropped 4 bases, with 18 bases sitting between them. This CDR3 has 17 residues. The CDR3 loop is CASSLRRGTLMYNEQFF. The CDR3 DNA is TGTGCCAGCAGCTTACGTCGGGGAACCCTAATGTACAATGAGCAGTTCTTC.

V is TRBV6-1 and J is TRBJ1-6; D gene unclear. Germline CDR1 and CDR2: MNHNS and SASEGT. The CDR3 spans 16 residues. V gave up 2 bases and J gave up 10 bases, with 18 bases separating them. The CDR3 reads CASSESAATVFSPLHF. In DNA, the CDR3 is TGTGCCAGCAGTGAATCTGCTGCCACGGTATTCTCACCCCTCCACTTT.

The chain employs TRBV10-3 and TRBJ2-5; no clear D gene. The DNA end is a closer match to TRBJ2-7, so the J assignment may be wrong. The length of the CDR3 is 14 residues. Per germline, CDR1 ENHRY and CDR2 SYGVKD. CDR3 nucleotides: TGTGCCATCAGTGAGTCGAAGGCCCCTGGCGAGCAGTACTTC. This codes for CAISESKAPGEQYF.

The chain has TRBV6-1 and TRBJ1-2; D is undetermined. The CDR3 is 13 residues long. Deletions cut 4 bases from V and 8 bases from J, with 14 bases between. Germline V gene lookup returns CDR1 MNHNS and CDR2 SASEGT. CDR3 nucleotides: TGTGCCAGCAGTGTATCCGGACTTGGGGGCTACACCTTC. Translation: CASSVSGLGGYTF.

The chain uses TRBV6-5 and TRBJ2-7; 9 positions match TRBD2. V dropped 5 bases and J dropped 0; count of bases not matched to a gene: 5. This CDR3 is built from 15 residues. Germline values: CDR1 MNHEY, CDR2 SVGAGI. CDR3 residues: CASSRSGGVSYEQYF. The CDR3 nucleotides are TGTGCCAGCAGTCGTAGCGGGGGTGTCTCCTACGAGCAGTACTTC.

The rearrangement uses TRBV18 and TRBJ2-1, with a tentative D call TRBD2 (5 bases). CDR3 length: 16 residues. V lost 3 bases to trimming and J lost 6 bases, with 18 bases between them. CDR1 is KGHSH and CDR2 is LQKENI in the germline V gene. This CDR3 reads CASSPLQLDEGNEQFF. In nucleotides, the CDR3 is TGTGCCAGCTCACCGCTCCAACTAGATGAAGGCAATGAGCAGTTCTTC.

This clone came up a few times. V usage is TRBV30 and J usage is TRBJ1-2; possibly TRBD1 for D (5 bases). The CDR3 runs 11 residues. Trimming cost V 5 bases and J 4 bases, with 8 bases left between them. CDR1 is GTSNPN, CDR2 SVGIG, per germline (reference sequence). The CDR3 loop is CAWGDVYGYTF. CDR3 coding DNA: TGTGCCTGGGGGGACGTCTATGGCTACACCTTC.

The chain combines TRBV5-1 with TRBJ2-5; D possibly uses TRBD1 or TRBD2 (5 bases each). Germline loops: CDR1 SGHRS, CDR2 YFSETQ. Trimming took off 4 bases at V and 0 bases at J, with 16 bases between the two ends. The CDR3 loop spans 16 amino acids. The CDR3 here is CASSLGPEGYQETQYF. DNA for the CDR3: TGCGCCAGCAGCCTAGGACCCGAGGGGTACCAAGAGACCCAGTACTTC.

The rearrangement links TRBV5-1 to TRBJ2-1; 15 bases line up with TRBD2. The CDR3 extends over 17 amino acids. V dropped 6 bases and J dropped 8; count of bases not matched to a gene: 12. Per the germline V gene, CDR1 is SGHRS and CDR2 is YFSETQ. This CDR3 is CASTSTGGLAGGHEQFF. Here the CDR3 DNA reads TGCGCCAGCACCTCGACAGGAGGACTAGCGGGGGGGCATGAGCAGTTCTTC.

This chain links TRBV6-1 with TRBJ2-5, with TRBD2 matching 8 bases. The V and J ends lost 7 bases and 5 bases, in that order; junction bases with no gene match: 12. This CDR3 region has 15 residues. The germline CDR1 and CDR2 sequences are MNHNS and SASEGT. The CDR3 coding sequence is TGTGCCAGCACCCTGCGGGAGGAAGGGGGGGAGACCCAGTACTTC. The encoded protein is CASTLREEGGETQYF.

The rearrangement links TRBV5-1 to TRBJ1-4, with TRBD1 identical over 7 bases. The CDR3 length is 13 residues. Germline-derived CDR1 and CDR2 are SGHRS and YFSETQ. The junction had 3 bases not matched to a gene; V was cut back by 5 bases and J by 5 bases. In DNA, the CDR3 is TGCGCCAGCAGAGGGACAGTAAATGAAAAACTGTTTTTT. Translation: CASRGTVNEKLFF.

The chain uses TRBV18 and TRBJ1-2; perhaps TRBD1 as D (5 bases). Looked up from germline, CDR1 is KGHSH and CDR2 is LQKENI. CDR3 size: 16 residues. V was trimmed by 4 bases and J by 3 bases, leaving 18 bases between them. The CDR3: CASSLGPTALDYGYTF. As DNA, the CDR3 is TGTGCCAGCTCACTAGGTCCGACAGCCCTTGACTATGGCTACACCTTC.

V usage is TRBV5-1 and J usage is TRBJ2-1, with a weak D call TRBD1 (5 bases). The CDR3 has 11 residues. V lost 6 bases and J lost 5, with 6 bases in between. Germline V CDR1 and CDR2: SGHRS, YFSETQ. The CDR3 region has the DNA TGCGCCAGCAAGGGGCACAATGAGCAGTTCTTC. Residues: CASKGHNEQFF.